The rows below give T cell receptor beta chains drawn from one sample of a study of yellow fever vaccine responses in identical twins. TCRdb reanalysed the RT-PCR reads using MiXCR and keeps one entry per CDR3 protein. The sample has about 6,900 distinct CDR3 sequences; less than 90% are singletons. Specimen: T cells from blood (PBMCs), unsorted or a sorted subset (not recorded which), collected before or after yellow fever vaccination (not recorded which). The receptor set was obtained from a woman aged 18-29 years who received the yellow fever vaccine. The CDR3 runs from the conserved cysteine through the conserved F or W. The D gene is left open where the match is weak. The size of a clone is reported for some rows only, either as once, few or many, or as a class for expanded clones.

TRBV12-3/TRBV12-4,TRBJ2-1,-,-,CASSLAIWGEYNEQFF,TGTGCCAGCAGTTTAGCGATATGGGGGGAGTACAATGAGCAGTTCTTC
TRBV11-2,TRBJ2-1,-,-,CASSSFSEQFF,TGTGCCAGCAGCTCCTTTTCTGAGCAGTTCTTC
TRBV29-1,TRBJ1-1,-,-,CSVSLPTEAFF,TGCAGCGTTTCCCTCCCGACTGAAGCTTTCTTT
TRBV13,TRBJ2-5,-,-,CASSLEALETQYF,TGTGCCAGCAGCTTAGAGGCGCTAGAGACCCAGTACTTC
TRBV29-1,TRBJ2-7,-,-,CSVFRDEQYF,TGCAGCGTTTTCAGGGACGAGCAGTACTTC
TRBV20-1,TRBJ2-2,-,-,CSAKGIPGELFF,TGCAGTGCTAAAGGGATCCCCGGGGAGCTGTTTTTT
TRBV4-1,TRBJ2-7,-,-,CASSLSGTTYEQYF,TGCGCCAGCAGCCTAAGCGGAACCACCTACGAGCAGTACTTC
TRBV11-1,TRBJ1-1,TRBD1,-,CASERHLDRGPEAFF,TGTGCCAGTGAACGCCATTTGGACAGGGGGCCTGAAGCTTTCTTT
TRBV20-1,TRBJ2-4,-,-,CSVSRDSFLAKNIQYF,TGCAGTGTCAGCAGGGATTCGTTTCTAGCCAAAAACATTCAGTACTTC
TRBV10-3,TRBJ1-5,-,-,CAISGGGSNQPQHF,TGTGCCATCAGCGGCGGGGGCAGCAATCAGCCCCAGCATTTT
TRBV7-9,TRBJ1-5,-,-,CASSPGDGSNQPQHF,TGTGCCAGCAGCCCGGGGGACGGTAGCAATCAGCCCCAGCATTTT
TRBV9,TRBJ2-3,-,-,CASSVDGVGTDTQYF,TGTGCCAGCAGCGTAGACGGCGTTGGCACAGATACGCAGTATTTT
TRBV28,TRBJ2-6,-,-,CASSPGPGSGANVLTF,TGTGCCAGCAGTCCCGGACCGGGCTCTGGGGCCAACGTCCTGACTTTC
TRBV29-1,TRBJ2-1,TRBD2,-,CSVLLAGGRFAYNEQFF,TGCAGCGTTCTACTAGCGGGAGGAAGGTTTGCCTACAATGAGCAGTTCTTC
TRBV7-9,TRBJ2-7,-,-,CASSLDLSISYEQYF,TGTGCCAGCAGCTTAGATCTCAGTATATCCTACGAGCAGTACTTC
TRBV7-9,TRBJ2-1,-,-,CASSLGSNEQFF,TGTGCCAGCAGCTTAGGAAGCAATGAGCAGTTCTTC
TRBV2,TRBJ2-1,TRBD2,-,CASSDFLAGVQQFF,TGTGCCAGCAGTGATTTCCTAGCGGGAGTTCAACAGTTCTTC
TRBV19,TRBJ2-7,-,-,CASSETGSSYEQYF,TGTGCCAGTAGCGAAACAGGGTCGTCCTACGAGCAGTACTTC
TRBV9,TRBJ1-1,-,-,CASSVERGEMNTEAFF,TGTGCCAGCAGCGTAGAGAGGGGGGAAATGAACACTGAAGCTTTCTTT
TRBV4-1,TRBJ2-7,TRBD1,-,CASSQLLQGAYEQYF,TGCGCCAGCAGCCAACTCCTACAGGGGGCCTACGAGCAGTACTTC
TRBV11-1,TRBJ2-7,-,-,CASTGPYEYEQYF,TGTGCCAGCACCGGACCCTACGAGTACGAGCAGTACTTC
TRBV19,TRBJ2-1,TRBD2,-,CASLTTSGVNNEQFF,TGTGCCAGTCTAACTACTAGCGGGGTTAACAATGAGCAGTTCTTC
TRBV7-4,TRBJ2-7,-,-,CALSYEQYF,TGTGCCTTGTCCTACGAGCAGTACTTC
TRBV27,TRBJ2-1,-,-,CASSPPTRYNEQFF,TGTGCCAGCAGTCCACCAACGCGATACAATGAGCAGTTCTTC
TRBV28,TRBJ2-7,-,-,CASRPDSYEQYF,TGTGCCAGCAGACCGGACAGCTACGAGCAGTACTTC
TRBV28,TRBJ1-1,-,-,CASRTGTEAFF,TGTGCCAGCAGGACGGGCACTGAAGCTTTCTTT
TRBV12-3/TRBV12-4,TRBJ2-7,TRBD1,-,CASTPSPGTETYEQYF,TGTGCCAGCACCCCTTCACCCGGGACAGAAACCTACGAGCAGTACTTC
TRBV10-1,TRBJ1-1,-,-,CARFGGTEAFF,TGCGCCAGATTTGGCGGGACTGAAGCTTTCTTT
TRBV7-3,TRBJ2-1,TRBD2,-,CASSLNVGGGPYNEQFF,TGTGCCAGCAGCTTAAACGTCGGGGGGGGGCCCTACAATGAGCAGTTCTTC
TRBV7-7,TRBJ2-2,TRBD2,-,CASSFSGSIGELFF,TGTGCTAGCAGCTTCAGCGGGAGTATCGGGGAGCTGTTTTTT
TRBV11-1,TRBJ2-1,TRBD1,-,CASSLPSGQGTNEQFF,TGTGCCAGCAGCTTACCCTCGGGACAGGGGACCAATGAGCAGTTCTTC
TRBV7-9,TRBJ2-1,-,once,CASAPPFGDNEQFF,TGTGCCAGCGCCCCTCCGTTTGGGGACAATGAGCAGTTCTTC
TRBV3-1,TRBJ2-3,TRBD2,-,CASSPGLAGVSTDTQYF,TGTGCCAGCAGCCCGGGACTAGCGGGAGTTAGCACAGATACGCAGTATTTT
TRBV23-1,TRBJ2-1,-,-,CASSQRRLHSYNEQFF,TGCGCCAGCAGTCAACGAAGACTTCACTCCTACAATGAGCAGTTCTTC
TRBV7-9,TRBJ1-4,-,-,CASSPYTGFEEKLFF,TGTGCCAGCAGCCCATACACAGGGTTTGAGGAAAAACTGTTTTTT
TRBV11-2,TRBJ2-7,-,-,CASSPSPSYEQYF,TGTGCCAGCAGCCCCAGCCCGTCCTACGAGCAGTACTTC
TRBV7-9,TRBJ2-7,-,-,CASSLEVGASYYEQYF,TGTGCCAGCAGCTTAGAGGTAGGGGCCTCCTACTACGAGCAGTACTTC
TRBV27,TRBJ1-1,TRBD1,-,CASSLWPGGAGTEAFF,TGTGCCAGCAGTTTATGGCCAGGGGGCGCGGGGACTGAAGCTTTCTTT
TRBV29-1,TRBJ2-1,-,-,CSVGLNEQFF,TGCAGCGTTGGACTAAATGAGCAGTTCTTC
TRBV23-1,TRBJ2-7,-,-,CASSQGRDLREYF,TGCGCCAGCAGTCAGGGCAGGGACCTACGAGAGTACTTC
TRBV6-1,TRBJ2-3,-,few,CASSEQGDTDTQYF,TGTGCCAGCAGTGAACAGGGCGACACAGATACGCAGTATTTT
TRBV29-1,TRBJ2-1,TRBD2,-,CSVSLAGAYNEQFF,TGCAGCGTTTCCCTAGCGGGAGCCTACAATGAGCAGTTCTTC